This T cell receptor (beta chain) is drawn from a study of PD-L1 blockade in urothelial cancer. Study information: Patients' prior chemotherapy regimens numbered 0 to 3.

Worth noting for this clone: Its cognate antigen is unknown.

The study's findings and limits: Durable-benefit patients expanded tumor-associated blood clones more at 3 weeks.

It was locally advanced or metastatic urothelial carcinoma that patients had. With amplified housekeeping genes, the DNA of FFPE tumors was quantified. Sequencing was performed with immunoSEQ multiplex PCR; in TCRdb, only in-frame clones are kept and a portion is missing. The data hold about 2,500 clones, with 37% observed a single time. CDR3 length: 14 residues. Germline values: CDR1 LNHDA, CDR2 SQIVND (reference sequence). Losses at the gene ends were 6 bases for V and 6 bases for J; bases not matched to a gene: 6. This receptor was obtained from a man aged 60-69 years with urothelial cancer. The sample was tumor tissue, taken before atezolizumab (anti-PD-L1) treatment. The V and J genes are TRBV19 and TRBJ1-5; 9 bases map to TRBD1. The CDR3 is CASSHRGLGQPQHF. As DNA, the CDR3 is TGTGCCAGTAGCCACAGGGGGCTGGGTCAGCCCCAGCATTTT.